Presented here are 23 T cell receptor beta chains from one specimen sequenced in a study of cytomegalovirus exposure and HLA in healthy donors. Profiling relied on immunoSEQ multiplex PCR, and the TCRdb table lists in-frame clones only, not all of them. The sample contains about 57,000 clones, 70% to 90% of which appear only once. The sequencing sample was made of PBMCs. These receptors all come from a young woman in good health and CMV-seronegative.

This clone was seen a single time. The chain recombines TRBV4-2 with TRBJ2-3; no firm D call. CDR1 and CDR2 from the germline V gene are LGHNA and YNFKEQ. V was trimmed by 0 bases and J by 2 bases, leaving 6 bases between them. This CDR3 has 14 residues. The CDR3 protein is CASSQEVATDTQYF. As DNA, the CDR3 is TGTGCCAGCAGCCAAGAGGTAGCCACAGATACGCAGTATTTT.

The CDR3: CASRGRTNTEAFF. In DNA form, the CDR3 reads TGTGCCAGCCGCGGCAGGACTAACACTGAAGCTTTCTTT. This chain joins TRBV6-5 and TRBJ1-1; D not certain. Germline values: CDR1 MNHEY, CDR2 SVGAGI. The CDR3 is 13 amino acids. Trimming stripped 8 bases from V and 2 bases from J, with 12 bases between.

CDR3 sequence: CASSPRGRNTEAFF. The CDR3 DNA reads as TGTGCCAGCTCACCTCGGGGTAGGAACACTGAAGCTTTCTTT. V and J are TRBV18 and TRBJ1-1; D uncertain. With 3 bases removed from V and 1 base from J, the gap between germline ends came to 9 bases. The CDR3 length is 14 residues. Germline CDR1 and CDR2: KGHSH and LQKENI.

This rearrangement joins TRBV9 to TRBJ2-5, with 10 nucleotides matching TRBD1. This CDR3 is 16 amino acids long. V lost 0 bases and J lost 5; bases outside the gene matches: 7. Germline CDR1 and CDR2: SGDLS and YYNGEE. The CDR3 loop is CASSVATGQGYETQYF. CDR3 nucleotide sequence: TGTGCCAGCAGCGTAGCTACGGGACAGGGGTATGAGACCCAGTACTTC. The entire variable domain, with the rest obtained from reference TRBV9 and TRBJ2-5, is as follows: DSGVTQTPKHLITATGQRVTLRCSPRSGDLSVYWYQQSLDQGLQFLIQYYNGEERAKGNILERFSAQQFPDLHSELNLSSLELGDSALYFCASSVATGQGYETQYFGPGTRLLVL.

The J gene is TRBJ2-1, the V gene TRBV6-1; the match to TRBD1 covers 7 bases. Germline trimming cut 10 bases from V and 3 bases from J; bases unmatched to any gene: 3. Germline CDR1 is MNHNS and CDR2 is SASEGT. This CDR3 region has 12 residues. CDR3 in amino acids: CATRDSYNEQFF. The CDR3 nucleotides read TGTGCCACCCGGGACAGCTACAATGAGCAGTTCTTC.

The chain uses TRBV6-5 and TRBJ1-5; a possible D gene is TRBD1 (6 bases). With 5 bases removed from V and 4 bases from J, the gap between germline ends came to 15 bases. Germline assignment: CDR1 MNHEY and CDR2 SVGAGI. The CDR3 is 15 residues long. The CDR3 DNA reads TGTGCCAGCAGTCAACAGGGATCTGGGAATCAGCCCCAGCATTTT. Its protein is CASSQQGSGNQPQHF.

This clone has only a few counts. The chain links TRBV18 to TRBJ2-7; 9 nucleotides align to TRBD1. V lost 4 bases and J lost 3; bases outside the gene matches: 7. This CDR3 spans 15 amino acids. CDR1 and CDR2 from the germline V gene are KGHSH and LQKENI. CDR3 residues: CASSLRQGEGYEQYF. The CDR3, as DNA: TGTGCCAGCTCACTACGACAGGGGGAAGGCTACGAGCAGTACTTC.

The chain joins TRBV4-1 to TRBJ2-1; 8 bases match TRBD2. Trimming removed 10 bases from V and 8 bases from J; junction bases left unmatched: 16. This CDR3 is built from 15 residues. Germline values: CDR1 MGHRA, CDR2 YSYEKL. CDR3 DNA sequence: TGCGCCACAAGATGGACGGGGGGGGGCCTCGATGAGCAGTTCTTC. Amino acid sequence: CATRWTGGGLDEQFF.

This chain joins TRBV9 and TRBJ2-3; possibly TRBD2 for D (7 bases). Germline CDR1 and CDR2: SGDLS and YYNGEE. The CDR3 runs to 13 residues. V was pared by 4 bases and J by 6 bases, with 12 bases between. The CDR3 coding sequence is TGTGCCAGCAGCACACAGGGAGGGGATACGCAGTATTTT. This sequence encodes CASSTQGGDTQYF.

The chain combines TRBV27 with TRBJ2-7; tentatively, D is TRBD1 (5 bases). Trimming pared 6 bases from V and 3 bases from J, leaving 15 bases between. The CDR3 contains 14 residues. The germline CDR1 and CDR2 sequences are MNHEY and SMNVEV (reference sequence). As DNA, the CDR3 is TGTGCCAGCAGGGGGCGCGAGAACTTCTACGAGCAGTACTTC. It specifies CASRGRENFYEQYF.

This chain uses TRBV18 with TRBJ1-5; the D is unclear. Germline V lookup: CDR1 KGHSH, CDR2 LQKENI. The CDR3 extends over 13 amino acids. V was cut by 3 bases and J by 5 bases, with 8 bases left in between. The CDR3 nucleotides are TGTGCCAGCTCACCGGGGAGAGATCAGCCCCAGCATTTT. This translates into CASSPGRDQPQHF.

The V call is TRBV6-6, the J call TRBJ1-4, with 9 bases identical to TRBD1. The V and J ends lost 6 bases and 5 bases, in that order; junction bases with no gene match: 7. This CDR3 region has 15 residues. Germline values: CDR1 MNHNY, CDR2 SVGAGI (reference sequence). In DNA form, the CDR3 reads TGTGCCAGCAGACGAAGCGGGACAGGGAATGAAAAACTGTTTTTT. Its translation is CASRRSGTGNEKLFF.

This chain joins TRBV6-5 and TRBJ2-5; 10 positions agree with TRBD1. CDR3 length: 15 amino acids. Losses at the gene ends were 6 bases for V and 3 bases for J; bases not matched to a gene: 7. Looked up from germline, CDR1 is MNHEY and CDR2 is SVGAGI. This CDR3 reads CASSPDRGFEETQYF. CDR3 sequence (DNA): TGTGCCAGCAGCCCGGACAGGGGGTTTGAAGAGACCCAGTACTTC.

The V call is TRBV7-8, the J call TRBJ2-3; tentative D call: TRBD1 (6 bases). The CDR3 loop spans 15 amino acids. Between the trimmed V and J ends, which lost 6 bases and 5 bases, there was a span of 18 bases. Germline V gene data show CDR1 as SGHVS and CDR2 as FQNEAQ. The CDR3 DNA is TGTGCCAGCAGTCTATTGGACAGCGTTGTAGATACGCAGTATTTT. Translating gives CASSLLDSVVDTQYF.

The chain carries TRBV5-4 and TRBJ2-2; TRBD2 aligns across 14 bases. With 1 base clipped from V and 5 bases from J, the junction kept 7 bases outside the gene matches. CDR3 size: 18 residues. Per germline, CDR1 SGHNT and CDR2 YYREEE (reference sequence). Here the CDR3 DNA reads TGTGCCAGCAGCTTGCCGCGACTAGCGGGAGGGCGGACCGGGGAGCTGTTTTTT. Translated, it gives CASSLPRLAGGRTGELFF.

This clone was found a few times. V usage is TRBV19 and J usage is TRBJ1-4, with a tentative D call TRBD1 (5 bases). V shed 7 bases and J shed 8 bases, with 20 bases lying between them. Germline assignment: CDR1 LNHDA and CDR2 SQIVND (reference sequence). The CDR3 covers 15 residues. The CDR3 DNA sequence: TGTGCCAGTACCCTGGGGCCTGGGGTCGGCGAAAAACTGTTTTTT. It yields the protein CASTLGPGVGEKLFF.

The chain couples TRBV11-2 to TRBJ2-7, with TRBD1 as a possible D gene (5 bases). Trimming removed 4 bases at V and 2 bases at J, with 15 bases between. The germline V gene has CDR1 SGHAT and CDR2 FQNNGV. The CDR3 contains 15 residues. The DNA for the CDR3 is TGTGCCAGCAGCTCTTCATCTTCAGGGCCCTACGAGCAGTACTTC. It translates to CASSSSSSGPYEQYF.

The genes are TRBV27 and TRBJ2-5; weak D call: TRBD1 (5 bases). V was trimmed by 3 bases and J by 3 bases, leaving 8 bases between them. In germline, CDR1 is MNHEY, CDR2 SMNVEV (reference sequence). The CDR3 has 13 residues. For the CDR3, the DNA is TGTGCCAGCAGTTTCAGGGTAGAAGAGACCCAGTACTTC. Its translation is CASSFRVEETQYF.

The V and J genes are TRBV6-4 and TRBJ2-7; TRBD2 matches at 11 bases. J gave up 1 base and V 6 bases, and 11 bases lay outside the gene matches. This CDR3 comprises 17 residues. Germline-derived CDR1 and CDR2 are MRHNA and SNTAGT. The CDR3 DNA is TGTGCCAGCAGGCTACGGAGACTAGCGGGGTCTTCCTACGAGCAGTACTTC. It yields the protein CASRLRRLAGSSYEQYF.

The chain recombines TRBV29-1 with TRBJ2-7, with D unresolved. V lost 0 bases and J 4 bases, leaving 4 bases between the germline ends. This CDR3 has 11 amino acids. Germline CDR1 and CDR2: SQVTM and ANQGSEA. The CDR3 nucleotides are TGCAGCGTTGAAGACCCGTACGAGCAGTACTTC. It is translated as CSVEDPYEQYF.

The chain is built from TRBV5-1 and TRBJ2-1; 12 bases agree with TRBD2. The ends lost 5 bases at V and 0 bases at J; junction bases unmatched: 3. The CDR3 length is 16 residues. Germline loops: CDR1 SGHRS, CDR2 YFSETQ. The DNA of the CDR3 is TGCGCCAGCAGAACTAGCGGGAGGAGCTCCTACAATGAGCAGTTCTTC. Translation gives CASRTSGRSSYNEQFF.

V and J are TRBV19 and TRBJ1-2; TRBD1 agrees at 8 bases. Trimming at V came to 3 bases and at J to 5 bases, leaving 8 bases not matched to a gene. The CDR3 is 15 residues long. CDR1 and CDR2 from the germline V gene are LNHDA and SQIVND (reference sequence). For the CDR3, the DNA is TGTGCCAGTAGTATTATTCAGGGGGCAGAGTATGGCTACACCTTC. Translating it yields CASSIIQGAEYGYTF.

This chain joins TRBV4-1 and TRBJ2-1; 8 nucleotides line up with TRBD2. The V segment lost 3 bases and the J segment 8 bases; nucleotides outside the gene matches: 12. The CDR3 totals 16 residues. Germline lookup yields CDR1 MGHRA and CDR2 YSYEKL. The DNA for the CDR3 is TGCGCCAGCAGCCACCGAGAAGCGGGAGCTGGCTATGAGCAGTTCTTC. This encodes CASSHREAGAGYEQFF.